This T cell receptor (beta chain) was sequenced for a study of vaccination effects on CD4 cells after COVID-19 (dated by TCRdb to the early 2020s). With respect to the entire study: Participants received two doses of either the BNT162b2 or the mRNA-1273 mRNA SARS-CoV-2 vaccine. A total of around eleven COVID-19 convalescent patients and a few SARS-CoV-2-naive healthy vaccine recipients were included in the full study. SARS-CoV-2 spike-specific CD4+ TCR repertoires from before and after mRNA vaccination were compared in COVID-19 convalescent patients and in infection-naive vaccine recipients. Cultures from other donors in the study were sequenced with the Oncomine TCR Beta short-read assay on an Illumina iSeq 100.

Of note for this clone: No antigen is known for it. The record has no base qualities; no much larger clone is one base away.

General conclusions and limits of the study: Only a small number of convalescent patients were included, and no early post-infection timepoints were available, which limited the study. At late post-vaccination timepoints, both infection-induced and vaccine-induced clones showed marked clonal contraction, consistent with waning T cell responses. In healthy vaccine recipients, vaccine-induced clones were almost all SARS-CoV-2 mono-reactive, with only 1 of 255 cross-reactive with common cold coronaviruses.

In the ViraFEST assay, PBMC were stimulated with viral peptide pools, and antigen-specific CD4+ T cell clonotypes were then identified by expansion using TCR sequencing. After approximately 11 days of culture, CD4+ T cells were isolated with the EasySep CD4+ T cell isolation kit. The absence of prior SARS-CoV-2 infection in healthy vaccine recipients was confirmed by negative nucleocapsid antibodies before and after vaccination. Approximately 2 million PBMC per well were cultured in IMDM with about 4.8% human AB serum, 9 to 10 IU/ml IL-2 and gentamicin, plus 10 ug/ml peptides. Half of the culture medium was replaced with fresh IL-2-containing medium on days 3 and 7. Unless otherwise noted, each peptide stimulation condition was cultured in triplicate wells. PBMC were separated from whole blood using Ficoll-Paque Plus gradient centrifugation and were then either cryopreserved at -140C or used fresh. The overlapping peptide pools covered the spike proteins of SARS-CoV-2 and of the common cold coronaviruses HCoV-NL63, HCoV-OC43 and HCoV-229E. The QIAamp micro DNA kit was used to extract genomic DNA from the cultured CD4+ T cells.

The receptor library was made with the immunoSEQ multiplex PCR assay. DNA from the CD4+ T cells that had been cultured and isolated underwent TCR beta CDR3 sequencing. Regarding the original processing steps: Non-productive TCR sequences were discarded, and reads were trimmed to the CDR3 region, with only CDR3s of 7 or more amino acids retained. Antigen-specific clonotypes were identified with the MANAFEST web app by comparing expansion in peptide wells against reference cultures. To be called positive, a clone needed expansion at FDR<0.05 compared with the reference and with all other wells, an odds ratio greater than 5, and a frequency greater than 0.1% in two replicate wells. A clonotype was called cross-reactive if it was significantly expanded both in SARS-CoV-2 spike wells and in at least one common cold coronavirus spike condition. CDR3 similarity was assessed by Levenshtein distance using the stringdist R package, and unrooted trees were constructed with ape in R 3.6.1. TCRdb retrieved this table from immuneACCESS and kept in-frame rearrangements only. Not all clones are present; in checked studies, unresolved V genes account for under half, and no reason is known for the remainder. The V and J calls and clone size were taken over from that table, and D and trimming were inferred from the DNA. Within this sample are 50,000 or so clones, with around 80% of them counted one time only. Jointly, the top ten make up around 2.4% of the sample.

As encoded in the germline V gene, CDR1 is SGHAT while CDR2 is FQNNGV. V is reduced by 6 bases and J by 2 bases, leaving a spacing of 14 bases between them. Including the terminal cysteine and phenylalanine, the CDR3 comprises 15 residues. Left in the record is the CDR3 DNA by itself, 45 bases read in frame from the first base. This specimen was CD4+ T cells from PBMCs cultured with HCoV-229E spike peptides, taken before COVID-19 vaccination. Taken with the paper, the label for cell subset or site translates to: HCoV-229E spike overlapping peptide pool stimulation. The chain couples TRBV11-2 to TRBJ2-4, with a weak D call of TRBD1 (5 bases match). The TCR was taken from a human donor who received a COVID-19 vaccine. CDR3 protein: CASSYSTVSKNIQYF. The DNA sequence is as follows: TGTGCCAGCAGTTATTCGACAGTCTCCAAAAACATTCAGTACTTC.